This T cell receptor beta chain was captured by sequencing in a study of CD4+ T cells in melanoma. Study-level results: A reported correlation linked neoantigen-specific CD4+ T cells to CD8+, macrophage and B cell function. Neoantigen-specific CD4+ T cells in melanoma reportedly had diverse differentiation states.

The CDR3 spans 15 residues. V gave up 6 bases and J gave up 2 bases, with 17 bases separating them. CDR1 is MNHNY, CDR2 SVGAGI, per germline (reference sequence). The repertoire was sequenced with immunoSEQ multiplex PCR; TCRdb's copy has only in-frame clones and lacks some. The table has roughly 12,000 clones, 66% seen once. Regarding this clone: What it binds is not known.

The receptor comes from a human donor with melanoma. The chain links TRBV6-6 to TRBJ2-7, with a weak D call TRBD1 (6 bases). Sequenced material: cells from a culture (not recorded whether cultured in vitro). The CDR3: CASSPGQKLTYEQYF. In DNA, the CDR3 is TGTGCCAGCAGCCCTGGACAGAAGTTGACCTACGAGCAGTACTTC.